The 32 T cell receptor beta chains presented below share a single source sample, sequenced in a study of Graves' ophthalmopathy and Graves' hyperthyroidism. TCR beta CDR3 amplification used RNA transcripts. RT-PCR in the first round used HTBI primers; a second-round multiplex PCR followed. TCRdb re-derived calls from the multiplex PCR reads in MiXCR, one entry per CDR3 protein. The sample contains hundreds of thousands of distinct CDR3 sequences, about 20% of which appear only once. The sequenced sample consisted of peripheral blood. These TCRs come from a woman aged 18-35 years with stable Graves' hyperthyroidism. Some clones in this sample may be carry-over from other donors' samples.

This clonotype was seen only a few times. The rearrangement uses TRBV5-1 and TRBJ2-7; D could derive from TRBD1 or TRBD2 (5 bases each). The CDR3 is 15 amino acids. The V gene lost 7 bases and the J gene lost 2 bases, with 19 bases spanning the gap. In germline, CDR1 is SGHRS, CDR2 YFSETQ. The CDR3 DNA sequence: TGCGCCAGCTCCCCGGGGCTGGGGGAAGCCTACGAGCAGTACTTC. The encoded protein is CASSPGLGEAYEQYF.

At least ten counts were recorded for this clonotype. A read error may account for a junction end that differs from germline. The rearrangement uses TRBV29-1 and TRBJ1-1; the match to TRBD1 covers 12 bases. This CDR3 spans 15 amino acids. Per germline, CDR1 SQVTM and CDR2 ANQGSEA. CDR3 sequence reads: CSAEGGQGANTEAFF. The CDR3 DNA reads TGCAGCGCTGAAGGGGGACAGGGGGCGAACACTGAAGCTTTCTTT.

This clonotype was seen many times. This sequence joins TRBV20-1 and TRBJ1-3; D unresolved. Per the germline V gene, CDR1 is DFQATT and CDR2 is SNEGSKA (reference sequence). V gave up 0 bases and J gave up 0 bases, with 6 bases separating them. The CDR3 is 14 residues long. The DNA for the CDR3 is TGCAGTGCTAGAGATCGGGACTCTGGAAACACCATATATTTT. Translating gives CSARDRDSGNTIYF.

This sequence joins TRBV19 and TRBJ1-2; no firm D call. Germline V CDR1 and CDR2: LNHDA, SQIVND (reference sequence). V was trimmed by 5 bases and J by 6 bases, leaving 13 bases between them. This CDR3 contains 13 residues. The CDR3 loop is CASSFQLFDGYTF. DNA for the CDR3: TGTGCCAGTAGTTTTCAGCTTTTTGATGGCTACACCTTC.

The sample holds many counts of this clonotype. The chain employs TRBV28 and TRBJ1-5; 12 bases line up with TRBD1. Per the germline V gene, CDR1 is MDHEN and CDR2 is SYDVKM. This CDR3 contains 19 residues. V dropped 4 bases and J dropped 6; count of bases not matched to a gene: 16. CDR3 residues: CASSSVVEFGTGGVQPQHF. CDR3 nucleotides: TGTGCCAGCAGTTCCGTCGTGGAGTTTGGGACAGGGGGCGTTCAGCCCCAGCATTTT.

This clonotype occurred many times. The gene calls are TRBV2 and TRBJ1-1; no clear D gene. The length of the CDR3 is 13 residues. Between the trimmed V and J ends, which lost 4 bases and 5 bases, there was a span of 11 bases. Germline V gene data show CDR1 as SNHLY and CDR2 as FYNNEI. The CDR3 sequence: CASSGNDLTEAFF. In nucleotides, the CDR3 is TGTGCCAGCAGTGGTAACGACCTTACTGAAGCTTTCTTT.

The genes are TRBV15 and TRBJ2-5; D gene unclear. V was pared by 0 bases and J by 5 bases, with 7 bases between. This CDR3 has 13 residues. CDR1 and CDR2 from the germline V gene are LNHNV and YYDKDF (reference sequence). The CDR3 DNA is TGTGCCACCAGCAGAGATGTGGGTGAGACCCAGTACTTC. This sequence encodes CATSRDVGETQYF.

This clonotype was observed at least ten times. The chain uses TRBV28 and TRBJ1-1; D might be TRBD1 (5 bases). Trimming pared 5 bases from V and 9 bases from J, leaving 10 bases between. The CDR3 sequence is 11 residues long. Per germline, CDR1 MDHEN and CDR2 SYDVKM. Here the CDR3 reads CASSLNRKAFF. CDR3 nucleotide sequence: TGTGCCAGCAGTCTGAACAGGAAAGCTTTCTTT. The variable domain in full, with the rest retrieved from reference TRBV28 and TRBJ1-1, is DVKVTQSSRYLVKRTGEKVFLECVQDMDHENMFWYRQDPGLGLRLIYFSYDVKMKEKGDIPEGYSVSREKKERFSLILESASTNQTSMYLCASSLNRKAFFGQGTRLTVV.

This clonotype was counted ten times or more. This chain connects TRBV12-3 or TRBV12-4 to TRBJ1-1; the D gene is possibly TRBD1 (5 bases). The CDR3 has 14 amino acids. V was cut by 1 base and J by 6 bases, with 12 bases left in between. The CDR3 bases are TGTGCCAGCAGTTTAGGCAGGGAGAGGGCTGAAGCTTTCTTT. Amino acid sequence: CASSLGRERAEAFF.

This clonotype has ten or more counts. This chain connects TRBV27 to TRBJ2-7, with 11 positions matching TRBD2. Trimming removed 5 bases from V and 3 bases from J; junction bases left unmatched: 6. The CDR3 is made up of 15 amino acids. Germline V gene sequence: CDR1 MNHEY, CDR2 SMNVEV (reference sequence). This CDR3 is CASSVRLAGFYEQYF. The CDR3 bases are TGTGCCAGCAGTGTTAGACTAGCGGGGTTCTACGAGCAGTACTTC.

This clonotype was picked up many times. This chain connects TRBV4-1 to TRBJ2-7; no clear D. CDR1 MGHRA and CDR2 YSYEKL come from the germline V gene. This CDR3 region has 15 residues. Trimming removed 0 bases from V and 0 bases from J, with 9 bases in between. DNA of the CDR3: TGCGCCAGCAGCCAAGATACAAGACTCTCCTACGAGCAGTACTTC. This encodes CASSQDTRLSYEQYF.

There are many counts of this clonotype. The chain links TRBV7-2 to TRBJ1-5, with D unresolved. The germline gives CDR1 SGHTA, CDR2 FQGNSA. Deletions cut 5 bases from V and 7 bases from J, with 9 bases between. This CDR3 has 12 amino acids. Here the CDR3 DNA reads TGTGCCAGCAGCGCCCCCCCCCAGCCCCAGCATTTT. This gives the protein CASSAPPQPQHF.

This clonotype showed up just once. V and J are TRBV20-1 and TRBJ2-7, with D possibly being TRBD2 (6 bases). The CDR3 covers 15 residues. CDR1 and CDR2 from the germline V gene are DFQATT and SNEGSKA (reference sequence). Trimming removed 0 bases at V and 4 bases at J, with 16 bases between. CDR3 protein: CSARDFQGGGYEQYF. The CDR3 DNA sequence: TGCAGTGCTAGAGACTTCCAGGGAGGTGGATACGAGCAGTACTTC.

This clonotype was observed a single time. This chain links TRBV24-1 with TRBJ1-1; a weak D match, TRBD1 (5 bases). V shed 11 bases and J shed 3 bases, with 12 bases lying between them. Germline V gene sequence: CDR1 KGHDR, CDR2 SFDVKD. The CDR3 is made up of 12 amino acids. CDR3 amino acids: CASGASDTEAFF. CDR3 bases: TGTGCCAGCGGGGCCTCGGACACTGAAGCTTTCTTT.

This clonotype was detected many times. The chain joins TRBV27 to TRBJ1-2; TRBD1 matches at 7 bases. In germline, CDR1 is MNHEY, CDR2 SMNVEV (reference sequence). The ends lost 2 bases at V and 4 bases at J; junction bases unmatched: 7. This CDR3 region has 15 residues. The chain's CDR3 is CASSLAQGVFYGYTF. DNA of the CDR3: TGTGCCAGCAGTTTAGCGCAGGGGGTTTTCTATGGCTACACCTTC.

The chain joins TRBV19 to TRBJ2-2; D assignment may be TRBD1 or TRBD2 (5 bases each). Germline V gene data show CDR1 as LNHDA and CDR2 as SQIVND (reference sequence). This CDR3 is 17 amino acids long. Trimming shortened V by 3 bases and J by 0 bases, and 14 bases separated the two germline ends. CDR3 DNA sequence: TGTGCCAGTAGTATTTGGGGACCAACCGCGAACACCGGGGAGCTGTTTTTT. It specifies CASSIWGPTANTGELFF. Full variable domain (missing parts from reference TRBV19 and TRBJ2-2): DGGITQSPKYLFRKEGQNVTLSCEQNLNHDAMYWYRQDPGQGLRLIYYSQIVNDFQKGDIAEGYSVSREKKESFPLTVTSAQKNPTAFYLCASSIWGPTANTGELFFGEGSRLTVL.

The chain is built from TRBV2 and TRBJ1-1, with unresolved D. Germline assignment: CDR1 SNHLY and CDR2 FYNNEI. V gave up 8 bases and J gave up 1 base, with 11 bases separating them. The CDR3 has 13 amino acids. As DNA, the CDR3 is TGTGCCAGCCGAATAAAAGAGAACACTGAAGCTTTCTTT. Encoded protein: CASRIKENTEAFF.

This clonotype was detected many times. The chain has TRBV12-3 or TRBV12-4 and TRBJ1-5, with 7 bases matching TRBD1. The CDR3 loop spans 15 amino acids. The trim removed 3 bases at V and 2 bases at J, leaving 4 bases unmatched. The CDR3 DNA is TGTGCCAGCAGTTTCGACAGGGTGGGCAATCAGCCCCAGCATTTT. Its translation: CASSFDRVGNQPQHF.

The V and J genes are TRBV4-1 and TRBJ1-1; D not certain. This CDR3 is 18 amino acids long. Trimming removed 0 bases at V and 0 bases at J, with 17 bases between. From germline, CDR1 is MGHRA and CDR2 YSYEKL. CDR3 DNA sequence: TGCGCCAGCAGCCAAGATTCGGTTCCGTTGGATCTGAACACTGAAGCTTTCTTT. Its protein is CASSQDSVPLDLNTEAFF.

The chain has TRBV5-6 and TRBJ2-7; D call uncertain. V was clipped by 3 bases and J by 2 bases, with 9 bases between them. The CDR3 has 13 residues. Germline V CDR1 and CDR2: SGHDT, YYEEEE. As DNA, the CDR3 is TGTGCCAGCAGCTCTTACGGGCCCTACGAGCAGTACTTC. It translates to CASSSYGPYEQYF.

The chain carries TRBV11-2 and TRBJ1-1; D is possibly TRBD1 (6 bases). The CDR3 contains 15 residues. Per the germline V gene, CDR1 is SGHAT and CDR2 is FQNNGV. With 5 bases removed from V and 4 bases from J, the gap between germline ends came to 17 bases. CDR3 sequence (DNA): TGTGCCAGCAGCAAAGGACACAGGGCCGGCACTGAAGCTTTCTTT. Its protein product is CASSKGHRAGTEAFF. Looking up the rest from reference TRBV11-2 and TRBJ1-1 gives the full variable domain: EAGVAQSPRYKIIEKRQSVAFWCNPISGHATLYWYQQILGQGPKLLIQFQNNGVVDDSQLPKDRFSAERLKGVDSTLKIQPAKLEDSAVYLCASSKGHRAGTEAFFGQGTRLTVV.

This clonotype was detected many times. CDR3 nucleotide sequence: TGTGCCAGCAGAATCCACTTCGGGGCTGGGGCCAACGTCCTGACTTTC. The encoded protein is CASRIHFGAGANVLTF. V usage is TRBV28 and J usage is TRBJ2-6; perhaps TRBD2 as D (5 bases). CDR3 length equals 16 residues. With 6 bases removed from V and 2 bases from J, the gap between germline ends came to 14 bases. Germline assignment: CDR1 MDHEN and CDR2 SYDVKM. Filled out from reference TRBV28 and TRBJ2-6, the complete variable domain reads DVKVTQSSRYLVKRTGEKVFLECVQDMDHENMFWYRQDPGLGLRLIYFSYDVKMKEKGDIPEGYSVSREKKERFSLILESASTNQTSMYLCASRIHFGAGANVLTFGAGSRLTVL.

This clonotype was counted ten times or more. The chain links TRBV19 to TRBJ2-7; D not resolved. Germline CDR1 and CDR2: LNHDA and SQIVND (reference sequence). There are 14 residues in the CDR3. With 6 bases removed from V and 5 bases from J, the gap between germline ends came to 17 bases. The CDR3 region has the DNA TGTGCCAGTAGCCAGTCGACATCTTCCGACGAGCAGTACTTC. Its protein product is CASSQSTSSDEQYF.

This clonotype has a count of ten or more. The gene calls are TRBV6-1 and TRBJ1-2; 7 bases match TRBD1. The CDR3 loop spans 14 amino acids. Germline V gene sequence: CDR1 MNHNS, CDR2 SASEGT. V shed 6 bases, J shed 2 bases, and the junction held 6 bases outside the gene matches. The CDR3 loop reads CASREGTENYGYTF. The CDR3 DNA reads TGTGCCAGCAGGGAGGGGACAGAGAACTATGGCTACACCTTC.

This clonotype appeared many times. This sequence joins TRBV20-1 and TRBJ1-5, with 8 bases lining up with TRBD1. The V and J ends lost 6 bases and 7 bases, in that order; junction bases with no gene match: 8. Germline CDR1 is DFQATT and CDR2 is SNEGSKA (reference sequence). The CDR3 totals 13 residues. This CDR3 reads CSARTGYGQPQHF. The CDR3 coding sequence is TGCAGTGCGAGGACAGGGTATGGGCAGCCCCAGCATTTT.

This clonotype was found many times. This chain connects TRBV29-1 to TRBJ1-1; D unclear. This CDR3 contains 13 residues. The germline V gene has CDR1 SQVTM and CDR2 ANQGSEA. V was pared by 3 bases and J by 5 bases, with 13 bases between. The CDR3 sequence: CSVEGVAGTEAFF. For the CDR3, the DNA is TGCAGCGTTGAGGGTGTTGCTGGTACTGAAGCTTTCTTT.

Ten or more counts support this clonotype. Here the CDR3 reads CASGETGGITEAFF. The CDR3 DNA is TGTGCCAGCGGAGAGACAGGGGGCATCACTGAAGCTTTCTTT. This chain links TRBV6-1 with TRBJ1-1, with 10 bases that match TRBD1. V shed 8 bases and J 4 bases; nucleotides not matched to a gene: 7. The germline V gene has CDR1 MNHNS and CDR2 SASEGT. The CDR3 is made up of 14 amino acids.

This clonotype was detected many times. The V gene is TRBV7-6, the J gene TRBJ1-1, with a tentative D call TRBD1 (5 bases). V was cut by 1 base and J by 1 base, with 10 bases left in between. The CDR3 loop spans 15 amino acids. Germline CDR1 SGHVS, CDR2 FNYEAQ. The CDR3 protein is CASSLVGGSNTEAFF. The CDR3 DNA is TGTGCCAGCAGCTTAGTCGGGGGGTCGAACACTGAAGCTTTCTTT.

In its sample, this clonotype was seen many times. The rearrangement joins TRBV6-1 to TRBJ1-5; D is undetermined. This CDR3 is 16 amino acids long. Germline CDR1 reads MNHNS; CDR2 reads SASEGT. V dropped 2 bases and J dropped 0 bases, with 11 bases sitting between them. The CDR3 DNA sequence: TGTGCCAGCAGTGAATTGGGAATATATAGCAATCAGCCCCAGCATTTT. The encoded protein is CASSELGIYSNQPQHF.

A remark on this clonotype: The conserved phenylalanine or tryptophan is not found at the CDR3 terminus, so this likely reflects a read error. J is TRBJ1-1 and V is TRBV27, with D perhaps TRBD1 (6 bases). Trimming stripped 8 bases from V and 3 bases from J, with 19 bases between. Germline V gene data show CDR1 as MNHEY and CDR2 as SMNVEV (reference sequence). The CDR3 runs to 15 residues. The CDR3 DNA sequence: TGTGCCAGCCGGAATTCCGGGACAACGGACACTGAAGCTTTCTTG. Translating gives CASRNSGTTDTEAFL.

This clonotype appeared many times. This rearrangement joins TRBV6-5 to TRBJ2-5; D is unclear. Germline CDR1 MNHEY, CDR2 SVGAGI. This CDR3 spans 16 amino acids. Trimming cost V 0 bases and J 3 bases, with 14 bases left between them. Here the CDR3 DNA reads TGTGCCAGCAGTTACTCTAAGGGCCCTCGCGAAGAGACCCAGTACTTC. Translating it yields CASSYSKGPREETQYF.

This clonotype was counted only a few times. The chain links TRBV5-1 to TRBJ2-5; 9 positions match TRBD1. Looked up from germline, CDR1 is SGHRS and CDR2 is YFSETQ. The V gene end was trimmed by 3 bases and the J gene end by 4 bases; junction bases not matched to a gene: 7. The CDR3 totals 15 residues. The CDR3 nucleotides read TGCGCCAGCAGCTCCGGGGACAGGGTCGGAGAGACCCAGTACTTC. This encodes CASSSGDRVGETQYF.